What follows is one T cell receptor beta chain and its context. The antigen remains undetermined. The data originate from a study of CD8+ T cells in alopecia areata. Regarding the study as a whole: Greater clonality was observed in lesional scalp samples, especially alopecia totalis/universalis, versus normal scalp. Mice gave a clearer picture of TCR sharing than patients did, possibly for HLA-related reasons. Many expanded lesional clones persisted in scalp and blood during tofacitinib.

Regarding treatment: oral pan-JAK inhibitor, 5-10 mg twice daily. Peripheral blood and lesional scalp punch biopsies came from alopecia areata patients. There are 13 residues in the CDR3. CDR1 SQVTM and CDR2 ANQGSEA come from the germline V gene. V was shortened by 1 base and J by 5 bases, with 10 bases between the two germline ends. Extraction and reverse transcription of RNA yielded cDNA as the sequencing template. Using immunoSEQ multiplex PCR, the repertoire was profiled, and TCRdb retains in-frame clones only, with some absent. The data contain approximately 170,000 clones, approximately 62% of them singletons.

Sequencing was performed on CD4+ T cells sorted from blood, taken at week 24, from a patient treated with tofacitinib. The chain carries TRBV29-1 and TRBJ2-3, with D possibly TRBD1 on 5 matching bases. The receptor was isolated from a human donor with alopecia areata. The CDR3, as DNA: TGCAGCGTTGAAGGGCAGGGAATAGATACGCAGTATTTT. As protein: CSVEGQGIDTQYF.